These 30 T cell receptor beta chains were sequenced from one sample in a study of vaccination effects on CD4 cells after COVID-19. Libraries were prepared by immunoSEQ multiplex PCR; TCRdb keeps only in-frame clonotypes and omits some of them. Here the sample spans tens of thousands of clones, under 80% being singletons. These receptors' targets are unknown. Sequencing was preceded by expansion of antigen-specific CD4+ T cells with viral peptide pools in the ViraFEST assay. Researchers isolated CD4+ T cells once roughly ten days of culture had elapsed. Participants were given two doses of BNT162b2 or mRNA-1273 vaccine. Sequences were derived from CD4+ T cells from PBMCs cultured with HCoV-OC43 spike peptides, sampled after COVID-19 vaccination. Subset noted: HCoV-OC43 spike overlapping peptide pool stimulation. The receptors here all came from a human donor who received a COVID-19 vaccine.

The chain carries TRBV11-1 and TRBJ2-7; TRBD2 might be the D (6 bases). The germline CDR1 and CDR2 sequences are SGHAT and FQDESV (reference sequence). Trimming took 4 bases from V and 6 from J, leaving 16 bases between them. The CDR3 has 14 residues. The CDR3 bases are TGTGCCAGCAGCTCAAAGGCGGGGTTCGGCGAGCAGTACGTC. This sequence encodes CASSSKAGFGEQYV.

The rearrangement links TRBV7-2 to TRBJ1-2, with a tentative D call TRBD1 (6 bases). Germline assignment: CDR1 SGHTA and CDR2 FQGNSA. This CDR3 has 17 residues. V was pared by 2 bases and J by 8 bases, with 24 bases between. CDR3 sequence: CASSLIVISWGARGYTF. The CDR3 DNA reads TGTGCCAGCAGCTTAATAGTAATCTCGTGGGGGGCGCGGGGCTACACCTTC.

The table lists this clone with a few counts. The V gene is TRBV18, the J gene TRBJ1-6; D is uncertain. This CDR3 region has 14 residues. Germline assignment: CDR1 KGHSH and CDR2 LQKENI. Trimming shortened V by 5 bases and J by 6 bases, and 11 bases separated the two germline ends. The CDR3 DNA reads TGTGCCAGCTCATCCCCAGGTCCTAATTCACCCCTCCACTTT. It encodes CASSSPGPNSPLHF.

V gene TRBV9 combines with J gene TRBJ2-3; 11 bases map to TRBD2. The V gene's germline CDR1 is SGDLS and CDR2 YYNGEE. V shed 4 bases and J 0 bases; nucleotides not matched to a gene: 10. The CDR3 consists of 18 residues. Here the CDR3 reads CASSLRPTSGGSTDTQYF. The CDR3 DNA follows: TGTGCCAGCAGCTTACGACCCACTAGCGGGGGTAGCACAGATACGCAGTATTTT.

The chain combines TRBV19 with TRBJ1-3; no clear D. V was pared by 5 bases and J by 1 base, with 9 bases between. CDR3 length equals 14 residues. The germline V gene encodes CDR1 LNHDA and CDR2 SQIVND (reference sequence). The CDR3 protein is CASSVTGSGNTIYF. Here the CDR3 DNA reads TGTGCCAGTAGTGTTACGGGATCTGGAAACACCATATATTTT.

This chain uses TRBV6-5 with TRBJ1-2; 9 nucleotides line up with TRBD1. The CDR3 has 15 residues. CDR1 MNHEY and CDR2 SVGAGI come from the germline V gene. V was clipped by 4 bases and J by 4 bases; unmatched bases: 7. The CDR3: CASSSIQGAGYGYTF. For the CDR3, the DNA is TGTGCCAGCAGTTCTATACAGGGGGCAGGCTATGGCTACACCTTC.

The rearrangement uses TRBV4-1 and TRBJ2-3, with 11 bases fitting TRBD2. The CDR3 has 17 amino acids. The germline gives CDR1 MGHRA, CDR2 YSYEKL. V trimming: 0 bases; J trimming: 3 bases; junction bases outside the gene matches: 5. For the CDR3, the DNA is TGCGCCAGCAGCCAAGACGCTAGCGGGGGGATTACAGATACGCAGTATTTT. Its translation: CASSQDASGGITDTQYF.

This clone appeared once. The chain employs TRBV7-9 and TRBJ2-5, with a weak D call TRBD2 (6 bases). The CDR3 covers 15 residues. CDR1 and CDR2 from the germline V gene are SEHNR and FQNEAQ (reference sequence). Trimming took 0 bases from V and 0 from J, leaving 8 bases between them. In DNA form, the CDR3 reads TGTGCCAGCAGCTTAGCGGGGAGGAACCAAGAGACCCAGTACTTC. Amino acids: CASSLAGRNQETQYF.

The CDR3 loop is CASSDNPGWNTEAFF. Written as DNA, the CDR3 is TGTGCCAGCAGTGACAACCCCGGATGGAACACTGAAGCTTTCTTT. V gene TRBV2 combines with J gene TRBJ1-1; D gene uncertain. The CDR3 length is 15 residues. V lost 3 bases and J lost 1, with 12 bases in between. Germline values: CDR1 SNHLY, CDR2 FYNNEI.

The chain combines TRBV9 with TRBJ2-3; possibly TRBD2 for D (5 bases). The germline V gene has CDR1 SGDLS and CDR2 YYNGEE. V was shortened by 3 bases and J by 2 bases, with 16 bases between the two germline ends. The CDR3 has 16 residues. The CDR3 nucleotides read TGTGCCAGCAGCGCTAGTGCGGGCCAAATCACAGATACGCAGTATTTT. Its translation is CASSASAGQITDTQYF.

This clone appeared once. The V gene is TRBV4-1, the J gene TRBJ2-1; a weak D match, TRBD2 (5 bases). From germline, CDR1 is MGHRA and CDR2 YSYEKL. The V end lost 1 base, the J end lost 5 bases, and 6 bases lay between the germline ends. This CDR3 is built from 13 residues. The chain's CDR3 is CASSQVGDNEQFF. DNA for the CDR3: TGCGCCAGCAGCCAAGTCGGGGACAATGAGCAGTTCTTC.

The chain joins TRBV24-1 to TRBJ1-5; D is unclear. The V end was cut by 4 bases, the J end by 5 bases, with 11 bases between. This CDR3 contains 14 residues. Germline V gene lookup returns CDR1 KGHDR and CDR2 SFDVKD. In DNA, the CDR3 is TGTGCCACCAGTGACCCCCCGGGCGATCAGCCCCAGCATTTT. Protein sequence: CATSDPPGDQPQHF.

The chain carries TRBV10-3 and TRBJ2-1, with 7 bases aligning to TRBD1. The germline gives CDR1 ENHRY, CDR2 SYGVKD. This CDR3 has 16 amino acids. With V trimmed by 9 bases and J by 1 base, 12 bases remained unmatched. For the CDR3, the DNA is TGTGCCATAGGAAACAGGGGTCCCGATTCCTACAATGAGCAGTTCTTC. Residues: CAIGNRGPDSYNEQFF.

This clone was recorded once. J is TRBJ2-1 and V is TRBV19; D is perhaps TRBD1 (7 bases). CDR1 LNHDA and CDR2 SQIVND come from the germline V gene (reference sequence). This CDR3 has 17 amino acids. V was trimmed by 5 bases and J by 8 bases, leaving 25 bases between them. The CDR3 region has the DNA TGTGCCAGTAGTGCTCGTTACGGGAGACAGGGTTACCATGAGCAGTTCTTC. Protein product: CASSARYGRQGYHEQFF. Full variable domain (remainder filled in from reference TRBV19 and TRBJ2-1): DGGITQSPKYLFRKEGQNVTLSCEQNLNHDAMYWYRQDPGQGLRLIYYSQIVNDFQKGDIAEGYSVSREKKESFPLTVTSAQKNPTAFYLCASSARYGRQGYHEQFFGPGTRLTVL.

CDR3 region: CASSIHQTGAGELFF. Here the CDR3 DNA reads TGTGCCAGTAGTATTCACCAGACCGGAGCCGGGGAGCTGTTTTTT. V usage is TRBV19 and J usage is TRBJ2-2; no reliable D call. The CDR3 totals 15 residues. Trimming pared 3 bases from V and 6 bases from J, leaving 14 bases between. The germline V gene has CDR1 LNHDA and CDR2 SQIVND (reference sequence).

The CDR3 region is CASSPRWRDGEKLFF. The CDR3 DNA follows: TGTGCCAGCAGCCCCCGTTGGAGGGATGGAGAAAAACTGTTTTTT. The chain combines TRBV7-3 with TRBJ1-4; D gene unclear. The CDR3 covers 15 residues. The germline CDR1 and CDR2 sequences are SGHTA and FQGTGA. The V and J ends lost 5 bases and 8 bases respectively, with 18 bases between them.

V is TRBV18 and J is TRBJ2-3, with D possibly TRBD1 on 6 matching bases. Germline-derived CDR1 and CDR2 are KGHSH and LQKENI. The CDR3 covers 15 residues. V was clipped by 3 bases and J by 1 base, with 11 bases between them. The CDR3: CASSPRDKRTDTQYF. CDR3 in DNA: TGTGCCAGCTCACCCCGGGACAAGCGCACAGATACGCAGTATTTT.

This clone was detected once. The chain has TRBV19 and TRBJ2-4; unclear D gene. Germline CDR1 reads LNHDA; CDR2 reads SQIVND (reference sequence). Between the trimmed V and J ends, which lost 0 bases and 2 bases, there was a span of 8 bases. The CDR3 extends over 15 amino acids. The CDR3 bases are TGTGCCAGTAGTATAGATCCGGGCACCAAAAACATTCAGTACTTC. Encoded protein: CASSIDPGTKNIQYF. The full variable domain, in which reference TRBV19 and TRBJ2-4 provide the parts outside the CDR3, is DGGITQSPKYLFRKEGQNVTLSCEQNLNHDAMYWYRQDPGQGLRLIYYSQIVNDFQKGDIAEGYSVSREKKESFPLTVTSAQKNPTAFYLCASSIDPGTKNIQYFGAGTRLSVL.

The CDR3: CASSRESNQPQHF. The CDR3 bases are TGTGCCAGCAGCCGGGAGAGCAATCAGCCCCAGCATTTT. V gene TRBV5-8 combines with J gene TRBJ1-5; no clear D gene. Germline V gene sequence: CDR1 SGHTS, CDR2 YDEGEE. V was clipped by 4 bases and J by 1 base, with 6 bases between them. The CDR3 contains 13 residues.

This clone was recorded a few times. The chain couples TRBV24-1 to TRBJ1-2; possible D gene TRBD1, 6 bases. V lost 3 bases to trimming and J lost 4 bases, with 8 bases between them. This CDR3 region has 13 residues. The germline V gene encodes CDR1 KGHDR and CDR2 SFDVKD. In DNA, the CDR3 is TGTGCCACCAGTGATGGACAGTCCTATGGCTACACCTTC. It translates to CATSDGQSYGYTF.

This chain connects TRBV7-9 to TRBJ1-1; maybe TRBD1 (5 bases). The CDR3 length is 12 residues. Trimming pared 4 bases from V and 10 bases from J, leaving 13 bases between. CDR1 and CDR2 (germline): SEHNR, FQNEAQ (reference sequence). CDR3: CASSSLGVAAFF. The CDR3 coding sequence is TGTGCCAGCAGCTCCCTGGGGGTAGCAGCTTTCTTT.

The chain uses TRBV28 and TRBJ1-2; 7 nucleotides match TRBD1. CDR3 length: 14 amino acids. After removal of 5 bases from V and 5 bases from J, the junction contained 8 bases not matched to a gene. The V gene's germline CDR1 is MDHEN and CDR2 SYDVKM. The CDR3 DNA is TGTGCCAGCAGTATCAGACAGGGATATTATGGCTACACCTTC. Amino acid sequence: CASSIRQGYYGYTF.

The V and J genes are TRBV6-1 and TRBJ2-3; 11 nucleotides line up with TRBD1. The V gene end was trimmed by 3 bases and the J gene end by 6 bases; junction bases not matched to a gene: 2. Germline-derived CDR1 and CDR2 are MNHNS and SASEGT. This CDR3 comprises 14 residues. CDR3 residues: CASSEDRGLDTQYF. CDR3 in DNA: TGTGCCAGCAGTGAGGACAGGGGGCTGGATACGCAGTATTTT.

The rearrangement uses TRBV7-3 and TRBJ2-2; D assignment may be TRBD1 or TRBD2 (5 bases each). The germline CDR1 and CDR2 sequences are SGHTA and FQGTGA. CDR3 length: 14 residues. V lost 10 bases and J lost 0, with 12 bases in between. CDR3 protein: CATTPGPNTGELFF. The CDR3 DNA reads TGTGCCACAACCCCGGGACCGAACACCGGGGAGCTGTTTTTT.

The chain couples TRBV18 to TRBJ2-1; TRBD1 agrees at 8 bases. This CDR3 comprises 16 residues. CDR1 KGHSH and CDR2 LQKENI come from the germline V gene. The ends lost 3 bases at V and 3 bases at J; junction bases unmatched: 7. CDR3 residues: CASSPILGQGYNEQFF. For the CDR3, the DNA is TGTGCCAGCTCACCTATCTTAGGACAGGGCTACAATGAGCAGTTCTTC.

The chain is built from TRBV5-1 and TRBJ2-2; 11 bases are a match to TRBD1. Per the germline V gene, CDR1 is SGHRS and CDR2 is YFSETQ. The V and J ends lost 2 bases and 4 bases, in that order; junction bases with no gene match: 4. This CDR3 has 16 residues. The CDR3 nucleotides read TGCGCCAGCAGCTTCAGGACAGGGGGCTTCACCGGGGAGCTGTTTTTT. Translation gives CASSFRTGGFTGELFF.

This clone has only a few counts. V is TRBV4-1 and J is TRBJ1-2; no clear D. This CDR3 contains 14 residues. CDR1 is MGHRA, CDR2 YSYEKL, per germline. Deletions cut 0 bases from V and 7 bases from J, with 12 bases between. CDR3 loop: CASSQDRQVSGYTF. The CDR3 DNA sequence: TGCGCCAGCAGCCAAGATCGGCAGGTGTCTGGCTACACCTTC.

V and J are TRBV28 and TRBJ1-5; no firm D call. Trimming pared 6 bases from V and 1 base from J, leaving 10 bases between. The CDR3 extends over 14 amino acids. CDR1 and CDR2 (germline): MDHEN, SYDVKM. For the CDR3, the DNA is TGTGCCAGCAGGGGTCCTCTAAGCAATCAGCCCCAGCATTTT. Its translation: CASRGPLSNQPQHF.

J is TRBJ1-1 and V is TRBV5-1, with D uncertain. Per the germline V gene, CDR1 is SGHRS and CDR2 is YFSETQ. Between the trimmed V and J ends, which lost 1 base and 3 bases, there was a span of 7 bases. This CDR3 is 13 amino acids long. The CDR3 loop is CASSLSGDTEAFF. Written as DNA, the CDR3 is TGCGCCAGCAGCTTGTCCGGAGACACTGAAGCTTTCTTT.

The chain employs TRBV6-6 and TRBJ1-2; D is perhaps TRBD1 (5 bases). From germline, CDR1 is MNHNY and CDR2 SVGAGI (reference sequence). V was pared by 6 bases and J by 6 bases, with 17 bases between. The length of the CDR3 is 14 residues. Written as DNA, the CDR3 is TGTGCCAGCAGATTCCTCCGGGGCTTCCATGGCTACACCTTC. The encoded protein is CASRFLRGFHGYTF.